The 11 T cell receptor beta chains reported below all come from one sample, sequenced in a study of blood T cell repertoires in COVID-19. Generated by immunoSEQ multiplex PCR, the TCRdb table keeps only in-frame clones and is missing some. This sample has approximately 210,000 clones, with around 81% found just once. Sequencing was performed on PBMCs or T cells enriched from blood (not recorded which). The receptor set was obtained from a woman in her 50s with acute COVID-19.

The chain recombines TRBV7-9 with TRBJ1-5; D perhaps matches TRBD1 (6 bases). CDR3 length equals 13 residues. Between the trimmed V and J ends, which lost 4 bases and 10 bases, there was a span of 14 bases. Germline values: CDR1 SEHNR, CDR2 FQNEAQ (reference sequence). Here the CDR3 DNA reads TGTGCCAGCAGCTCGGACAGCTATCGCCCCCAGCATTTT. Translation: CASSSDSYRPQHF. Drawing the rest from reference TRBV7-9 and TRBJ1-5, the complete variable domain is DTGVSQNPRHKITKRGQNVTFRCDPISEHNRLYWYRQTLGQGPEFLTYFQNEAQLEKSRLLSDRFSAERPKGSFSTLEIQRTEQGDSAMYLCASSSDSYRPQHFGDGTRLSIL.

V is TRBV30 and J is TRBJ1-5, with D perhaps matching TRBD1 (6 bases). The CDR3 consists of 15 residues. The V and J ends lost 3 bases and 1 base respectively, with 13 bases between them. The V gene's germline CDR1 is GTSNPN and CDR2 SVGIG (reference sequence). The CDR3 region is CAWSPGASSNQPQHF. The DNA for the CDR3 is TGTGCCTGGAGCCCAGGGGCATCCAGCAATCAGCCCCAGCATTTT.

The V gene is TRBV6-5, the J gene TRBJ2-5, with D possibly TRBD1 on 5 matching bases. Germline lookup yields CDR1 MNHEY and CDR2 SVGAGI. V shed 8 bases and J shed 9 bases, with 22 bases lying between them. The CDR3 loop spans 14 amino acids. CDR3 protein: CASGPLGQGSSQYF. In nucleotides, the CDR3 is TGTGCCAGCGGACCGTTGGGTCAGGGCAGTTCCCAGTACTTC.

The chain employs TRBV19 and TRBJ2-3; D unclear. Germline CDR1 and CDR2: LNHDA and SQIVND (reference sequence). Trimming took off 6 bases at V and 6 bases at J, with 19 bases between the two ends. This CDR3 comprises 15 residues. CDR3 in amino acids: CASRLLANSLDTQYF. Written as DNA, the CDR3 is TGTGCCAGTAGGCTCCTCGCGAACTCCTTGGATACGCAGTATTTT.

The chain uses TRBV7-9 and TRBJ2-7; 9 bases fit TRBD1. Trimming removed 6 bases from V and 4 bases from J; junction bases left unmatched: 10. This CDR3 is built from 15 residues. Germline CDR1 SEHNR, CDR2 FQNEAQ (reference sequence). This CDR3 reads CASSAGTGYSYEQYF. In DNA form, the CDR3 reads TGTGCCAGCAGTGCGGGGACAGGGTATTCATACGAGCAGTACTTC.

V gene TRBV11-3 combines with J gene TRBJ2-1; 15 bases agree with TRBD2. Germline V gene data show CDR1 as SGHNT and CDR2 as YENEEA. V was clipped by 5 bases and J by 1 base; unmatched bases: 6. The CDR3 runs 18 residues. This CDR3 reads CASSPRGLAGGSYNEQFF. The CDR3 nucleotides read TGTGCCAGCAGCCCCCGGGGACTAGCGGGGGGATCCTACAATGAGCAGTTCTTC.

The V gene is TRBV6-1, the J gene TRBJ1-5; possibly TRBD1 for D (5 bases). The germline V gene has CDR1 MNHNS and CDR2 SASEGT. There are 15 residues in the CDR3. V dropped 2 bases and J dropped 5 bases, with 13 bases sitting between them. The CDR3 DNA reads TGTGCCAGCAGTGAATTAGGACACGCCGATCAGCCCCAGCATTTT. This translates into CASSELGHADQPQHF.

V usage is TRBV19 and J usage is TRBJ1-2; 10 bases fit TRBD1. The germline V gene has CDR1 LNHDA and CDR2 SQIVND (reference sequence). This CDR3 has 14 amino acids. V lost 3 bases, J lost 3 bases, and 1 base stayed unmatched. In DNA form, the CDR3 reads TGTGCCAGTAGTATGACAGGGGGCGACTATGGCTACACCTTC. Encoded protein: CASSMTGGDYGYTF. Full variable domain (missing parts from reference TRBV19 and TRBJ1-2): DGGITQSPKYLFRKEGQNVTLSCEQNLNHDAMYWYRQDPGQGLRLIYYSQIVNDFQKGDIAEGYSVSREKKESFPLTVTSAQKNPTAFYLCASSMTGGDYGYTFGSGTRLTVV.

Remarks on this clone: Different DNA sequences within this sample yield the same CDR3. The genes are TRBV9 and TRBJ1-1; no clear D. From germline, CDR1 is SGDLS and CDR2 YYNGEE. V shed 0 bases and J shed 0 bases, with 6 bases lying between them. The CDR3 consists of 14 residues. CDR3 in DNA: TGTGCCAGCAGCGTAGCAGGATTGAACACTGAAGCTTTCTTT. Translated: CASSVAGLNTEAFF.

This clone showed up just once. The V and J genes are TRBV7-2 and TRBJ2-2, with D possibly being TRBD2 (6 bases). Per germline, CDR1 SGHTA and CDR2 FQGNSA. Trimming took off 5 bases at V and 7 bases at J, with 23 bases between the two ends. This CDR3 contains 17 residues. The CDR3 region has the DNA TGTGCCAGCAGCACAAACCGTCGGGAGTACCGGTACGGGGAGCTGTTTTTT. Translated: CASSTNRREYRYGELFF.

The chain has TRBV9 and TRBJ2-1; 7 positions agree with TRBD2. The V segment lost 0 bases and the J segment 2 bases; nucleotides outside the gene matches: 5. CDR3 size: 16 residues. Germline V gene data show CDR1 as SGDLS and CDR2 as YYNGEE. CDR3 in amino acids: CASSVAGRAAYNEQFF. The CDR3 nucleotides read TGTGCCAGCAGCGTAGCTGGGAGGGCGGCCTACAATGAGCAGTTCTTC.